This TCR beta chain was captured in a study of CD8 T cells in Susac syndrome (dated by TCRdb to between 2018 and 2021). Context from the whole study: Among the sequenced Susac syndrome patients, more than five had clinically active disease and eight or nine were in clinical remission. At blood withdrawal, Susac syndrome patients were either therapy-naive, taking corticosteroids (in some cases with IVIg as well), or taking IVIg alone. Repertoire sequencing was used to test whether CD8+ T cell activation and differentiation in Susac syndrome was antigen driven.

As encoded in the germline V gene (reference sequence), CDR1 is PRHDT while CDR2 is FYEKMQ. V drops 3 bases and J drops 6 bases, leaving 9 bases in between. The CDR3 spans 13 residues, from the cysteine through the phenylalanine. The CDR3 DNA has 39 bases and is translated from base 1. As for this clonotype: Its cognate antigen has yet to be identified. The record has no base qualities; no much larger clone is one base away.

Overall results and qualifications from the work: The number of individuals in the TCR sequencing and HLA analysis was recognized as being relatively small. In the CD4+ T cell repertoire of Susac syndrome patients, clonal expansion was not detected.

Peripheral blood CD8+ and CD4+ T cells from healthy donors, Susac syndrome patients and multiple sclerosis patients were profiled by high-throughput TCR beta sequencing. Susac syndrome patients met recently defined diagnostic criteria for definite or probable disease. Bulk CD8+ and CD4+ T cells were purified by magnetic negative isolation, whereas CD8+ TEMRA cells were enriched by FACS. Blood was drawn into EDTA tubes, processed within 24 hours, and PBMCs were isolated by density gradient centrifugation. PBMCs intended for TCR sequencing were frozen in liquid nitrogen and were later thawed in a 37 degrees C water bath. The sorted or isolated CD4+, CD8+ and CD8+ TEMRA cells reached a purity of at least 90%. RNA was extracted using the RNeasy kit, and roughly 0.5 to 1 microgram was reverse transcribed with random hexamers. The immunoSEQ multiplex PCR assay, which covers 54 Vbeta and 13 Jbeta segments, was used to amplify TCR beta CDR3 regions. PCR amplification bias was corrected using a synthetic template baseline for primer optimization and computational correction. For the original study's pipeline: Reads were annotated to V, D and J genes according to IMGT and were analyzed with immunoSEQ Analyzer, with only productive sequences retained. To calculate clonality, Shannon entropy was normalized by log2 of the number of productive unique sequences and then subtracted from one. Public and private clones were assessed among the 100 most prevalent clones of each patient and control. Clones were defined as Susac-specific when absent from the healthy and MS cohorts, from 1,000 to 1,100 published viral clones and from other ImmuneACCESS disease sequences. TCRdb reran the public reads through fastp at Q25 and MiXCR, keeping productive beta chains. Records with the same CDR3 protein are collapsed into one entry carrying the most frequent genes and DNA. The V and J calls were not made by the authors but by TCRdb's processing. In this sample the table shows around 150,000 distinct CDR3 sequences, under 97% of which occur a single time. Of the sample, 0.075% to 0.09% is held by the ten largest clones.

The sequence joins TRBV13 to TRBJ2-1; the D gene assignment is ambiguous. The clonotype originates from a human donor with Susac syndrome. Material for sequencing was CD4+ T cells from PBMCs. In nucleotide form, the sequence is TGTGCCAGCAGCTTGAGGCCCACCAATGAGCAGTTCTTC. This encodes CASSLRPTNEQFF.